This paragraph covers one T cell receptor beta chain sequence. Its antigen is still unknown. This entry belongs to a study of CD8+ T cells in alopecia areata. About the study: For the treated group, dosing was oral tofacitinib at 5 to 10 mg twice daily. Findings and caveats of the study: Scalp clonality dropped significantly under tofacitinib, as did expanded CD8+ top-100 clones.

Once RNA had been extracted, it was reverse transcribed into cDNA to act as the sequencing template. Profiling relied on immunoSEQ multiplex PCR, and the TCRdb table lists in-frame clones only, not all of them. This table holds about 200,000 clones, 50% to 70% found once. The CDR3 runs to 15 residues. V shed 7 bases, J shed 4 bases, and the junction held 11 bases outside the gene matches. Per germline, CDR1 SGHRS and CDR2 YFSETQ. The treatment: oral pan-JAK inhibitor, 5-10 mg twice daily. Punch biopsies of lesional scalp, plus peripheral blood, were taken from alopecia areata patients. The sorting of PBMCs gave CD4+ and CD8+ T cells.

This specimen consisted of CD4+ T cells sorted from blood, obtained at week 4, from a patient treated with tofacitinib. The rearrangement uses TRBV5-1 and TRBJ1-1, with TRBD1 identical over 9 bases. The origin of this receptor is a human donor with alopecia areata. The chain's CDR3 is CASGDYRGRATEAFF. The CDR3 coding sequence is TGCGCCAGCGGAGATTACAGGGGGCGCGCCACTGAAGCTTTCTTT.